The clone carrying this T cell receptor (beta chain) appeared many times. The antigen is unknown. The study co-extracted DNA and RNA from 20-30 mg of unsorted bulk tissue. Donors were untreated and chronically infected with HBV. This CDR3 has 11 residues. Trimming stripped 6 bases from V and 6 bases from J, with 6 bases between. Germline CDR1 reads MDHEN; CDR2 reads SYDVKM. From around 500 ng total RNA, TCR beta cDNA was generated with a primer in the constant region. Library construction for TCR beta comprised three nested multiplex PCR rounds performed with slightly modified ARM-PCR. TRBV1-TRBV30 forward and Cbeta reverse primers drove the first two roughly 10-cycle rounds. MiXCR was run by TCRdb on the multiplex PCR reads, yielding one entry per CDR3 protein. The sample consists of about 100,000 distinct CDR3 sequences, approximately 68% of them appearing once. This record comes from a study of tumor-infiltrating lymphocytes in primary liver carcinoma. Study conclusions and caveats: A fraction of only about 8-24% of top clones appeared in all five tumor regions.

Sequencing was carried out using liver tumor tissue from sampling region 5. The subset was: tumor region T5, tumor centre. The chain is built from TRBV28 and TRBJ1-5; no reliable D call. The receptor was isolated from a woman aged 60-75 years with primary liver carcinoma and hepatitis B virus infection. The CDR3 reads CASRGSQPQHF. The CDR3 DNA sequence: TGTGCCAGCAGGGGAAGTCAGCCCCAGCATTTT.